A selection of T cell receptor beta chains follows, all from one sample in a study of regulatory T cells in long-lasting Graves disease. TCRdb reprocessed the multiplex PCR reads via MiXCR and lists one record per CDR3 protein. Of roughly 450,000 distinct CDR3 sequences listed, about a quarter are singletons. Source: peripheral blood mononuclear cells (PBMCs), taken when the disease was refractory, from a patient treated with antithyroid drugs. These receptors were obtained from a female donor with Graves disease. Both conserved end residues are part of each CDR3. Fields, in order: D gene, J gene, clone size, V gene, CDR3 protein, CDR3 DNA. A D gene is named only where the DNA matches it firmly. Not all rows give a size; the values are once, few, many and, for expanded clones, a class.

D: TRBD1
J: TRBJ1-2
size: many
V: TRBV2
CDR3: CASSPDRGYTF
DNA: TGTGCCAGCAGCCCGGACAGGGGATACACCTTC

D: NA
J: TRBJ1-6
size: NA
V: TRBV25-1
CDR3: CASSEFEGTLNSPLHF
DNA: TGTGCCAGCAGTGAATTTGAGGGGACATTAAATTCACCCCTCCACTTT

D: NA
J: TRBJ1-1
size: few
V: TRBV5-4
CDR3: CASSLDAGTEAFF
DNA: TGTGCCAGCAGCTTGGACGCAGGCACTGAAGCTTTCTTT

D: NA
J: TRBJ1-4
size: many
V: TRBV6-2/TRBV6-3
CDR3: CASSYGRGIGKLFF
DNA: TGTGCCAGCAGTTATGGTAGGGGGATTGGAAAACTGTTTTTT

D: TRBD1
J: TRBJ1-5
size: NA
V: TRBV5-1
CDR3: CASSLAMLRDRDNQPQHF
DNA: TGCGCCAGCAGCTTGGCCATGTTACGGGACAGGGACAATCAGCCCCAGCATTTT

D: NA
J: TRBJ1-2
size: NA
V: TRBV14
CDR3: CASSQGRPNGYTF
DNA: TGTGCCAGCAGCCAAGGTAGACCCAATGGCTACACCTTC

D: NA
J: TRBJ1-1
size: many
V: TRBV6-4
CDR3: CASSDSQESTEAFF
DNA: TGTGCCAGCAGTGACTCACAGGAGAGCACTGAAGCTTTCTTT

D: TRBD1
J: TRBJ1-1
size: many
V: TRBV6-5
CDR3: CASSYPTDRGLDTEAFF
DNA: TGTGCCAGCAGTTACCCGACCGACAGGGGCCTCGACACTGAAGCTTTCTTT

D: NA
J: TRBJ2-1
size: NA
V: TRBV6-5
CDR3: CASSYGQLYNEQFF
DNA: TGTGCCAGCAGTTACGGACAGCTTTACAATGAGCAGTTCTTC

D: NA
J: TRBJ2-1
size: once
V: TRBV2
CDR3: CASSNPISPGKFF
DNA: TGTGCCAGCAGCAACCCTATTTCTCCAGGAAAGTTCTTC

D: TRBD1
J: TRBJ1-1
size: NA
V: TRBV12-3/TRBV12-4
CDR3: CASSPGDRGFLVNAEAFF
DNA: TGTGCCAGCAGTCCGGGGGACAGGGGCTTCCTGGTCAACGCTGAAGCTTTCTTT

D: NA
J: TRBJ2-3
size: NA
V: TRBV6-5
CDR3: CASSYSGPDTDTQYF
DNA: TGTGCCAGCAGTTACTCGGGACCTGACACAGATACGCAGTATTTT

D: TRBD2
J: TRBJ2-7
size: many
V: TRBV11-2
CDR3: CASSLTLTSGRYEQYF
DNA: TGTGCCAGCAGCTTAACGCTGACTAGCGGGAGATACGAGCAGTACTTC

D: NA
J: TRBJ2-7
size: NA
V: TRBV20-1
CDR3: CSARVERVSYEQYF
DNA: TGCAGTGCTAGAGTGGAACGAGTCTCCTACGAGCAGTACTTC

D: NA
J: TRBJ2-4
size: few
V: TRBV15
CDR3: CATTSELFRKNIQYF
DNA: TGTGCCACTACATCAGAACTCTTCCGCAAAAACATTCAGTACTTC

D: TRBD2
J: TRBJ2-7
size: many
V: TRBV6-1
CDR3: CASSPWTSGSRYEQYF
DNA: TGTGCCAGCAGTCCTTGGACTAGCGGGAGTCGGTACGAGCAGTACTTC

D: NA
J: TRBJ2-1
size: many
V: TRBV7-3
CDR3: CASRLTRGSNEQFF
DNA: TGTGCCAGCAGACTGACCCGGGGTAGCAATGAGCAGTTCTTC

D: TRBD1
J: TRBJ2-7
size: NA
V: TRBV5-1
CDR3: CASSRTGTDPYEQYF
DNA: TGCGCCAGCAGCCGAACCGGGACAGATCCCTACGAGCAGTACTTT